This T cell receptor (beta chain) came from a study of identical twins (dated by TCRdb to 2016 to 2017). Regarding the complete study: To test whether fetal clonotypes persist, the study used deep sequencing on TCR alpha and beta repertoires from monozygotic twins, unrelated adults of various ages, and cord blood. To rule out contamination, replicate twin experiments were performed at different times with different library preparation protocols.

What the work shows at the level of the full study, not this receptor alone: Compared with coincidental sharing between unrelated individuals, out-of-frame TCR alpha sequences shared between twins had an excess of sequences with low generation probability. Recombination models systematically underestimated out-of-frame TCR alpha sharing in monozygotic twins but agreed with sharing between unrelated individuals. Abundant cord blood beta clonotypes carried fewer insertions; young adult naive repertoires showed a weaker similar trend, while memory repertoires showed none. Zero-insertion analyses could be partly confounded by invariant T cells such as MAIT and iNKT, though diverse VJ usage argued against such confounding for most clonotypes. Because the same donors could not be followed over many years, the conclusions depended on cross-sectional statistical analysis. The excess sharing between twins in beta out-of-frame sequences was weaker because fewer shared sequences reduced the signal-to-noise ratio.

The library was built by means of 5' RACE. For sequencing, an Illumina HiSeq 2000 was employed. A universal primer binding site was introduced by template switching, and a unique molecular identifier was present in the final cDNA, enabling accurate counting of TCR cDNA molecules. Specific primers in the conserved constant-segment region were used to synthesize first-strand cDNA for the TCR alpha and beta chains. Each cDNA library was double barcoded, with a SMART-Mk sample barcode plus Illumina barcodes, to control for contamination. TruSeq adapter sequences, together with Illumina sample barcodes, were added in two successive PCR steps. The TCR alpha and beta cDNA libraries were sequenced on the Illumina HiSeq platform using custom primers. For the original study's pipeline: MiGEC processed the raw reads to extract unique molecular identifiers, while MiXCR was used to determine the CDR3 positions. Recombination models were inferred per individual with the repgenHMM and IGoR tools using an EM algorithm. The analysis of shared clonotypes was done with the tcR package in R, with sharing normalized by the product of cloneset sizes. To study raw recombination without the effects of thymic and clonal selection, out-of-frame nonproductive sequences were analyzed. Using fastp trimming at Q25 and MiXCR clonotype assembly, TCRdb reanalyzed the public sequencing data and kept in-frame beta chains. One record per CDR3 amino acid sequence lists the most common genes and DNA. The V and J calls reflect TCRdb's pipeline rather than the authors' work. The sample contains around 550,000 distinct CDR3 sequences, around 15% of them found a single time. Of the sample, around 0.4% falls within the top ten clones.

Every donor was a healthy Caucasian. Three pairs of female monozygotic twins, all aged roughly 18 to 29 years, were included in the twin cohort. CD4+ and CD8+ T cell populations were isolated with positive isolation kits from Invitrogen. This clonotype turned up a few times. The antigen this receptor binds is unknown. One base away there is no much larger clone; base qualities are not given. As encoded in the germline V gene (reference sequence), CDR1 is LNHNV while CDR2 is YYDKDF. The germline ends are 16 bases apart after V is trimmed by 0 bases and J by 7 bases. The CDR3 spans 16 residues, from the cysteine through the phenylalanine. The kept DNA is CDR3 alone, 48 bases in frame from the first base. These data also featured in a second study, about yellow fever vaccine responses in identical twins. The second paper further reports: According to the authors, in identical twins the way T cells responded to vaccination appeared partly convergent and partly personalized. The study precisely tracked vaccine-responding T cell clones in identical twins.

The chain links TRBV15 with TRBJ2-1; the D segment might be TRBD1 or TRBD2, since each matches 5 bases. The source is a woman aged 18-29 years in good health. Sequencing used CD4+ T cells sorted from blood. The nucleotide sequence reads as follows: TGTGCCACCAGCAGAGATCGGGGCCCCGATCTTAATGAGCAGTTCTTC. Translated, it gives CATSRDRGPDLNEQFF.